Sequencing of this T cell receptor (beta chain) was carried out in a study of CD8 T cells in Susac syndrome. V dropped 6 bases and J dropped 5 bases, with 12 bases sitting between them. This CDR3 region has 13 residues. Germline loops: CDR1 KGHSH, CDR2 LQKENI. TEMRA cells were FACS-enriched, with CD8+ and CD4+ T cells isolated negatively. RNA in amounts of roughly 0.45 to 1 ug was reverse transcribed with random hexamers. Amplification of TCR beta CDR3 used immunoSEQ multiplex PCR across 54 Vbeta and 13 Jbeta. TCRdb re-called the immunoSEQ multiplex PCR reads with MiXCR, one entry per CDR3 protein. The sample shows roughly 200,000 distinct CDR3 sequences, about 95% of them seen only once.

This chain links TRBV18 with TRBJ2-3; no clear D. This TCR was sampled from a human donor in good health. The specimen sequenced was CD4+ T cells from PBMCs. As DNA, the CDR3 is TGTGCCAGCTCCCCCGGATGGAGAGATACGCAGTATTTT. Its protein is CASSPGWRDTQYF.